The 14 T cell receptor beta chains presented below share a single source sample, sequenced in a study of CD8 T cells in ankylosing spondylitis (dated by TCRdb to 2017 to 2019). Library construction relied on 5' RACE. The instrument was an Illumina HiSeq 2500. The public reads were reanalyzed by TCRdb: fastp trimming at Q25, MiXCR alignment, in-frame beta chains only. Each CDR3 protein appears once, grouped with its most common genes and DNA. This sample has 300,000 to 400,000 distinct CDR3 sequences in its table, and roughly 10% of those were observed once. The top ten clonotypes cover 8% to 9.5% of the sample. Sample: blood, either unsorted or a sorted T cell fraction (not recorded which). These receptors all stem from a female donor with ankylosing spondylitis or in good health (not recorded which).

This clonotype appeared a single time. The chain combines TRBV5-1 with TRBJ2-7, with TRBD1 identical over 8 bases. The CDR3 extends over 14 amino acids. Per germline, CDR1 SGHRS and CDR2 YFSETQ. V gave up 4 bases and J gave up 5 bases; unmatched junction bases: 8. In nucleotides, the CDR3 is TGCGCCAGCAGCACAGACAGGGGAGACGACGAGCAGTACTTC. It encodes CASSTDRGDDEQYF.

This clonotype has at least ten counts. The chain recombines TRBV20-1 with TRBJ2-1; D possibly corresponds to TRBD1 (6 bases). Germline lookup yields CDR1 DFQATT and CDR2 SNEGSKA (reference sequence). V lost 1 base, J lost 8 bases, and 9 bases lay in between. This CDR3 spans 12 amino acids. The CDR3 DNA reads TGCAGTGCTAGAGTCCAGGGGCATGAGCAGTTCTTC. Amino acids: CSARVQGHEQFF.

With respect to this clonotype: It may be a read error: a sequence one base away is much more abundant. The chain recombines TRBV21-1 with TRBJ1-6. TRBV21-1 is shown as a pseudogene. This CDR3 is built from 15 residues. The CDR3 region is CASSKTVRGNSALHF. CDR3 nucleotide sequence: TGTGCCAGCAGCAAAACCGTGCGGGGAAATTCAGCCCTCCACTTT.

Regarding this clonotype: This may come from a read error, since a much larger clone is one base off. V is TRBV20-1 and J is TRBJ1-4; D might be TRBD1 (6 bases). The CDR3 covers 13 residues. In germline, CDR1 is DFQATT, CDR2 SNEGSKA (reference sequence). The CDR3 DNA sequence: TGCATTGCAACAAGGGACACGGCTGAAAAACTGTTTTTT. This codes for CIATRDTAEKLFF.

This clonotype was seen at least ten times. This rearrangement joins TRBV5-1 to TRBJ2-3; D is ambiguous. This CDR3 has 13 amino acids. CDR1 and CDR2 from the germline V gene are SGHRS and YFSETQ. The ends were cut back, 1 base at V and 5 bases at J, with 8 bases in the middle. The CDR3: CASSLSLGDTQYF. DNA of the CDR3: TGCGCCAGCAGCTTGTCCCTAGGAGATACGCAGTATTTT.

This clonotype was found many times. The CDR3 coding sequence is TGTGCCAGCGCAGGGGGGACTAGCGGCTACAATGAGCAGTTCTTC. This sequence encodes CASAGGTSGYNEQFF. V usage is TRBV6-1 and J usage is TRBJ2-1; 11 nucleotides agree with TRBD2. Germline CDR1 is MNHNS and CDR2 is SASEGT. Trimming cost V 8 bases and J 3 bases; bases outside gene matches: 6. The CDR3 spans 15 residues.

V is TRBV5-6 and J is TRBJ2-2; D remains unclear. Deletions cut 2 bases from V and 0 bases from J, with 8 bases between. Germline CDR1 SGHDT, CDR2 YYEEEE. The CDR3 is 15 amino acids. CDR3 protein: CASSLPSSNTGELFF. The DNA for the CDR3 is TGTGCCAGCAGCTTACCCAGTTCGAACACCGGGGAGCTGTTTTTT.

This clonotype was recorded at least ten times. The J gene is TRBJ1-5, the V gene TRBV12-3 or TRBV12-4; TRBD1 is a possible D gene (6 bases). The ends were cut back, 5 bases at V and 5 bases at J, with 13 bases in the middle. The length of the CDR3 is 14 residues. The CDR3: CASSDTGYYQPQHF. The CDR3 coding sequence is TGTGCCAGCAGTGATACAGGGTACTATCAGCCCCAGCATTTT.

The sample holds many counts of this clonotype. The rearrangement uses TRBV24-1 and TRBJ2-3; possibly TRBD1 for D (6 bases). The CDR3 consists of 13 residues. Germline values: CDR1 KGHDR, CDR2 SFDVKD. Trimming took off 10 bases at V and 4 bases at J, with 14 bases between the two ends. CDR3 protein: CATQGPFADTQYF. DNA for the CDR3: TGTGCCACACAGGGCCCCTTCGCAGATACGCAGTATTTT.

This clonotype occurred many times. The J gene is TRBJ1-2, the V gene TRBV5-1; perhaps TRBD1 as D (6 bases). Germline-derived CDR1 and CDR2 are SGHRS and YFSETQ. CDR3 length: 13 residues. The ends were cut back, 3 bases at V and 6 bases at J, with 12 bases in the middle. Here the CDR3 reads CASSYTGPDGYTF. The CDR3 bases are TGCGCCAGCAGCTACACAGGGCCCGATGGCTACACCTTC.

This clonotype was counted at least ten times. The CDR3 bases are TGTGCCAGCAGTTACCGGGACTACTCCTACGAGCAGTACTTC. Protein product: CASSYRDYSYEQYF. The chain combines TRBV6-2 or TRBV6-3 with TRBJ2-7, with TRBD2 matching over 7 bases. The length of the CDR3 is 14 residues. Per germline, CDR1 MNHEY and CDR2 SVGEGT. Trimming removed 2 bases from V and 0 bases from J; junction bases left unmatched: 1.

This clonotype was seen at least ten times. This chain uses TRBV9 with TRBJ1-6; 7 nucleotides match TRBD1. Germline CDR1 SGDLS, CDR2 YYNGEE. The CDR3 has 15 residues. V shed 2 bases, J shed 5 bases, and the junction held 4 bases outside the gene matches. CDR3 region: CASSVDRVNNSPLHF. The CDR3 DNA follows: TGTGCCAGCAGCGTCGACAGGGTAAATAATTCACCCCTCCACTTT.

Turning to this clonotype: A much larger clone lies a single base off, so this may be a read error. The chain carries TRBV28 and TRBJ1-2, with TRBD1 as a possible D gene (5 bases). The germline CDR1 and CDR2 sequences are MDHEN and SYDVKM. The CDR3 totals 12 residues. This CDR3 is CASSFTGYGDTF. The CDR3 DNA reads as TGTGCCAGCAGTTTTACAGGCTATGGCGACACCTTC.

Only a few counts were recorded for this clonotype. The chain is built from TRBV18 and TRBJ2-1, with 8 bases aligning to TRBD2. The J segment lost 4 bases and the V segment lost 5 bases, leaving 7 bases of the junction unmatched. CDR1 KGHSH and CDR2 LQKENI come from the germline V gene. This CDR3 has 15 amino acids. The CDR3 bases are TGTGCCAGCTCAATTACTAGCGGCGCTTACAATGAGCAGTTCTTC. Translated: CASSITSGAYNEQFF.